This T cell receptor (beta chain) was identified in a study of T cell responses to AZD1222 COVID-19 vaccine. Study-wide results and limits: At baseline, seropositivity was found in only six AZD1222 recipients. White British donors predominated, females outnumbered males, and clonal diversity was possibly underestimated. Spike-wide vaccine-associated CD4 TCRs dominated at 160-218 and 743-854. Within unmutated variant regions lay the reported targets of nearly half of spike-specific TCRs.

On this clone itself: Its specificity is unknown.

Looked up from germline, CDR1 is ENHRY and CDR2 is SYGVKD. The V segment lost 3 bases and the J segment 5 bases; nucleotides outside the gene matches: 3. The CDR3 is 13 amino acids. Generated by immunoSEQ multiplex PCR, the TCRdb table keeps only in-frame clones and is missing some. The sample lists about 60,000 clones, around 80% seen once, with roughly 3.5% in the top ten. This chain uses TRBV10-3 with TRBJ1-1; 7 nucleotides line up with TRBD1. This material consisted of peripheral blood, taken 28 days after the second AZD1222 dose. The TCR originated in an adult who received the AZD1222 COVID-19 vaccine. CDR3 protein: CAISDRGETEAFF. The CDR3 bases are TGTGCCATCAGTGACAGGGGGGAGACTGAAGCTTTCTTT.